This TCR beta chain appears in the sequencing data of a study of response to subunit inactivated influenza vaccine. TCRdb used MiXCR to reprocess the RT-PCR reads, holding one entry per CDR3 protein. The sample lists more than 400,000 distinct CDR3 sequences, 9.5% to 12% occurring once. This clonotype occurred many times. Antigen specificity is unknown. Study-wide results and caveats: The authors proposed limited new T cell recruitment per seasonal influenza vaccination.

The receptor was isolated from a man aged 50 or older who received an inactivated influenza vaccine. Sequences were derived from PBMCs from blood, sampled more than 35 days after vaccination.

The chain's CDR3 is CASSPLRSSYNEQFF. In DNA, the CDR3 is TGTGCCAGCAGCCCGCTTAGGAGCTCCTACAATGAGCAGTTCTTC. V gene TRBV7-2 combines with J gene TRBJ2-1; D unresolved. Trimming pared 5 bases from V and 0 bases from J, leaving 11 bases between. CDR1 is SGHTA and CDR2 is FQGNSA in the germline V gene. The CDR3 totals 15 residues. Full variable domain (outside the CDR3, taken from reference TRBV7-2 and TRBJ2-1): GAGVSQSPSNKVTEKGKDVELRCDPISGHTALYWYRQSLGQGLEFLIYFQGNSAPDKSGLPSDRFSAERTGGSVSTLTIQRTQQEDSAVYLCASSPLRSSYNEQFFGPGTRLTVL.